This T cell receptor (beta chain) is drawn from a study of shared clonotypes between healthy human individuals. V was trimmed by 2 bases and J by 6 bases, leaving 12 bases between them. The CDR3 runs to 14 residues. The germline V gene encodes CDR1 ENHRY and CDR2 SYGVKD. Sequencing used immunoSEQ multiplex PCR; TCRdb keeps in-frame clones, though not all of them. The sample includes 2 million to 3 million clones, around nine tenths of them seen just once. This clone occurred once. This TCR derives from a man younger than 35 in good health. The source material was naive CD4+ T cells sorted from blood. The subset denotes: CD45RA+ positively selected. V usage is TRBV10-3 and J usage is TRBJ2-3; D is possibly TRBD2 (7 bases). The CDR3 reads CAISEGGRGDTQYF. In nucleotides, the CDR3 is TGTGCCATCAGTGAGGGTGGGAGGGGGGATACGCAGTATTTT.